Presented here are 12 T cell receptor beta chains from one specimen sequenced in a study of TIL therapy for anti-PD-1-resistant metastatic lung cancer (dated by TCRdb to the early 2020s). The time point label for this specimen denotes: pre-treatment sample, taken before nivolumab and TIL therapy. Excised metastases, mostly pleural nodules or supraclavicular lymph nodes, were used as baseline tumor samples and were taken from the same resection from which TIL were grown. TCR beta CDR3 regions were amplified from genomic DNA by bias-controlled multiplex PCR with the immunoSEQ v3 hsTCRB kit. TCRdb carries this immuneACCESS record with in-frame sequences only. Its versions omit some clonotypes, under half of them owing to an unresolved V gene in the studies checked, with the rest unexplained. Recorded for this sample are more than 90,000 clones; just over 65% of them occurred a single time. Of the sample, approximately 10% is held by the ten largest clones.

Specimen: tumor tissue, collected at baseline. These receptors were obtained from a person aged 25-79 years with non-small cell lung cancer.

The rearrangement uses TRBV23-1 and TRBJ2-2; 12 nucleotides agree with TRBD2. TRBV23-1 is an ORF; its function is uncertain. V dropped 0 bases and J dropped 1; count of bases not matched to a gene: 9. The CDR3 length is 20 residues. The CDR3 region is CASSQSLATSGSWNTGELFF. CDR3 DNA sequence: TGCGCCAGCAGTCAATCATTGGCGACTAGCGGGAGTTGGAACACCGGGGAGCTGTTTTTT.

The gene calls are TRBV7-9 and TRBJ2-2; 10 bases agree with TRBD2. CDR1 and CDR2 from the germline V gene are SEHNR and FQNEAQ (reference sequence). The CDR3 is made up of 14 amino acids. The V and J ends lost 5 bases and 6 bases, in that order; junction bases with no gene match: 3. As DNA, the CDR3 is TGTGCCAGCAGCGCTAGCGGGAGACCCGGGGAGCTGTTTTTT. This codes for CASSASGRPGELFF.

In nucleotides, the CDR3 is TGCGCCAGCATGAAAGGTGGGGGGATCAACACCGGGGAGCTGTTTTTT. It encodes CASMKGGGINTGELFF. The rearrangement uses TRBV5-1 and TRBJ2-2, with D maybe TRBD2 (6 bases). Germline V CDR1 and CDR2: SGHRS, YFSETQ. The V gene lost 6 bases and the J gene lost 2 bases, with 17 bases spanning the gap. The CDR3 has 16 amino acids.

This sequence joins TRBV7-9 and TRBJ1-2; no reliable D call. CDR1 SEHNR and CDR2 FQNEAQ come from the germline V gene (reference sequence). Between the trimmed V and J ends, which lost 2 bases and 6 bases, there was a span of 10 bases. This CDR3 comprises 13 residues. The chain's CDR3 is CASSLTERDGYTF. In DNA, the CDR3 is TGTGCCAGCAGCTTAACGGAGCGGGATGGCTACACCTTC. The variable domain in full, completed from reference TRBV7-9 and TRBJ1-2, reads DTGVSQNPRHKITKRGQNVTFRCDPISEHNRLYWYRQTLGQGPEFLTYFQNEAQLEKSRLLSDRFSAERPKGSFSTLEIQRTEQGDSAMYLCASSLTERDGYTFGSGTRLTVV.

The chain recombines TRBV20-1 with TRBJ2-3; D is unclear. The germline CDR1 and CDR2 sequences are DFQATT and SNEGSKA (reference sequence). The CDR3 runs to 11 residues. V was trimmed by 5 bases and J by 5 bases, leaving 8 bases between them. This CDR3 reads CSAYLGDTQYF. Written as DNA, the CDR3 is TGCAGTGCTTACTTGGGAGATACGCAGTATTTT.

This chain uses TRBV7-2 with TRBJ2-7, with 9 bases aligning to TRBD1. J lost 3 bases, V lost 1 base, and 1 base had no gene match. This CDR3 contains 14 residues. Germline loops: CDR1 SGHTA, CDR2 FQGNSA. The CDR3 is CASSLGQGGYEQYF. CDR3 sequence (DNA): TGTGCCAGCAGCTTAGGACAGGGGGGCTACGAGCAGTACTTC. Variable domain in full (rest from reference TRBV7-2 and TRBJ2-7): GAGVSQSPSNKVTEKGKDVELRCDPISGHTALYWYRQSLGQGLEFLIYFQGNSAPDKSGLPSDRFSAERTGGSVSTLTIQRTQQEDSAVYLCASSLGQGGYEQYFGPGTRLTVT.

The V and J genes are TRBV9 and TRBJ1-4; 8 bases map to TRBD1. The CDR3 consists of 16 residues. Germline values: CDR1 SGDLS, CDR2 YYNGEE. With 4 bases clipped from V and 5 bases from J, the junction kept 10 bases outside the gene matches. The CDR3 DNA reads TGTGCCAGCAGCAAAACCTCAGGGGGCGGGAATGAAAAACTGTTTTTT. This encodes CASSKTSGGGNEKLFF.

The V gene is TRBV12-3 or TRBV12-4, the J gene TRBJ1-2, with D perhaps TRBD1 (5 bases). V shed 3 bases and J shed 6 bases, with 11 bases lying between them. The CDR3 runs to 13 residues. Written as DNA, the CDR3 is TGTGCCAGCAGTTTGGGGAGGGGCGATGGCTACACCTTC. Translating gives CASSLGRGDGYTF.

The sample holds one count of this clone. This chain connects TRBV4-2 to TRBJ2-1; 9 bases match TRBD2. With 1 base clipped from V and 9 bases from J, the junction kept 10 bases outside the gene matches. Germline V CDR1 and CDR2: LGHNA, YNFKEQ. CDR3 length equals 16 residues. CDR3 sequence reads: CASSQGAGGPAGEQFF. CDR3 nucleotide sequence: TGTGCCAGCAGCCAAGGCGCGGGAGGGCCCGCGGGTGAGCAGTTCTTC.

The chain couples TRBV21-1 to TRBJ2-7; the table's D call, TRBD2, was not checked against the DNA. TRBV21-1 is labeled a pseudogene. The CDR3 contains 14 residues. CDR3 region: CASSKGAGDYEQYF. DNA for the CDR3: TGTGCCAGCAGCAAAGGGGCGGGAGACTACGAGCAGTACTTC.

V usage is TRBV27 and J usage is TRBJ2-7, with a possible D match to TRBD1 (6 bases). The V gene's germline CDR1 is MNHEY and CDR2 SMNVEV (reference sequence). V lost 1 base to trimming and J lost 0 bases, with 10 bases between them. The CDR3 has 15 residues. DNA for the CDR3: TGTGCCAGCAGTTTATACAGGGCGAGCTCCTACGAGCAGTACTTC. Its protein is CASSLYRASSYEQYF.

This clone was counted a few times. This chain uses TRBV18 with TRBJ2-2; D perhaps matches TRBD2 (5 bases). Per the germline V gene, CDR1 is KGHSH and CDR2 is LQKENI. This CDR3 is built from 17 residues. Trimming left V 3 bases short and J 1 base short, with 15 bases between. DNA for the CDR3: TGTGCCAGCTCACCGATCCCCAGCGGAGAGAACACCGGGGAGCTGTTTTTT. Translating it yields CASSPIPSGENTGELFF.